This T cell receptor (beta chain) was recovered during a study of cytomegalovirus exposure and HLA in healthy donors (dated by TCRdb to 2015 to 2018). Study-wide context: An earlier analysis of 587 of the donors reported around 280 Gb of sequence data and 100 million to 120 million unique TCR beta sequences obtained from approximately 180 million T cells. Donor age, sex, ethnicity and CMV serostatus were collected together with the repertoire data. Typing coverage varied by locus: roughly 629-630 donors for A, B, C, DRB1 and DQB1; more than 500 for DQA1; approximately 570 for DPA1; about 450 for DPB1. All discovery cohort repertoires had been generated on a single sequencing platform. Using immunosequencing, the study profiled T cell repertoires from fewer than 850 subjects and related those repertoires to cytomegalovirus serostatus. Besides the first cohort of 500 to 700 subjects, a separate validation cohort made up of 120 or so different subjects was used. Among under 450 genotyped donors of the cohort, an average of approximately 240,000 unique TCR beta nucleotide sequences were sequenced per donor, around 20% of them non-productive. An earlier analysis of 587 of the donors applied high-throughput TCR beta sequencing to assess whether each TCR beta V gene segment acted as functional or pseudogenic. Of the roughly 400 genotyped donors, roughly 80% were placed in the genetic ancestry cluster associated with self-reported Caucasian donors. The study combined high-throughput TCR immunosequencing, statistical association of individual TCRs with disease status, and machine learning to predict cytomegalovirus infection status. To study patterns of TCR occurrence, a later analysis re-analyzed previously published TCR beta repertoires from several hundred donors and added high-resolution HLA genotyping. Rather than drawing on any new phenotypic data, the later analysis identified candidate immune exposures from TCR beta sequences and the way those sequences occurred across donors. Roughly 290 gigabases of sequencing data and approximately 92 million unique TCR sequences made up an early release that covered several hundred HLA-typed donors. Five DR-DQ haplotypes were treated as single units for association and clustering because of strong linkage in the cohort. In a later genetic analysis, genome-wide SNP genotypes for about three fifths of the roughly 670 donors were used, and that subset was treated as a discovery cohort. The study aimed to test whether signatures of past pathogen exposure could be identified by cataloging public T cell receptors. Class I and class II HLA loci were covered by the typing at four-digit resolution.

Overall study results and their limits: Most TCR sequences were observed very rarely across donors, whereas some public TCRs were present in many individuals. Roughly uniform sequencing depth across donors was assumed in presence/absence analyses, although this assumption may not hold. Correlated functional status among segregating V segments might reflect linkage disequilibrium, but an unknown experimental factor could not be ruled out. Compared with the roughly 670-donor mean, donors in an Asian-associated ancestry cluster had fewer N-insertions in productive TCRs, according to a later genetic analysis. A later analysis reported that several top co-occurrence clusters appeared linked to parvovirus B19, influenza, CMV and Epstein-Barr virus. In a later analysis, the rate of TCR association differed among HLA loci, with DRB1 alleles having the most associated TCRs and HLA-C alleles having the fewest. Because counts were too low, some 16 rarely observed V segments, including chromosome 9 orphons, were excluded from the earlier analysis of fewer than 650 of the donors. A further reported finding was that TCR beta sequences accurately predicted the HLA-A and HLA-B alleles for most subjects in the first cohort. Because some donors lacked HLA typing at each locus, the association tests relied only on the typed subset. Some IMGT-functional V segments, including TRBV6-2 and TRBV6-3, could not be told apart with the 87-base-pair reads, so those segments were excluded. The only immune exposure information available for the cohort was CMV serostatus. The cohort was sequenced for TCR beta chains only, and without alpha or paired-chain data the features that could be detected were limited. A few of the identified cytomegalovirus-associated TCR beta chains were confirmed in vitro to be specific for cytomegalovirus antigens. A cluster of highly shared sequence variants was judged likely to be a technical artifact of the sequencing pipeline. An earlier analysis of approximately 530 of the donors showed that most TCR beta V segments appeared in productive rearrangements either about 90% or about 30% of the time, which broadly matched IMGT annotations. In a later analysis, most CMV-associated TCR beta chains were found to appear HLA-restricted, with HLA associations seemingly driven largely by CMV exposure. When HLA alleles, especially DR and DQ, strongly co-occurred, attributing TCR associations to individual alleles was difficult. A later analysis found that HLA-associated TCR beta chains were more clonally expanded and had lower generation probabilities than equally common non-associated chains. It was suggested by the authors that the approach could potentially be generalized to other disease states and immunological phenotypes. Specific HLA alleles were associated with around 18,000 TCR beta sequences at a false discovery rate of 0.05 in a later analysis. The study gave a list of 150 to 200 TCR beta chains associated with cytomegalovirus. The classifier was reported to diagnose cytomegalovirus status with high specificity and sensitivity in both the original and validation cohorts. An association between a missense DCLRE1C variant and V-gene and J-gene trimming of TCR beta chains was found in a later genetic analysis and replicated in an independent cohort.

In total, 600 or so healthy bone marrow donors made up the cohort. At the time of sampling, all cohort members were nominally healthy, though unrecorded immune exposures were likely present. Of the 700 or so cohort members, roughly 290 had a positive CMV serostatus and 352 had a negative one, while no CMV serostatus was recorded for the donor. Each donor provided a peripheral blood sample, and peripheral blood mononuclear cells were used for TCR beta sequencing. Genomic DNA was extracted from the blood cell samples with the Qiagen DNeasy Blood Extraction Kit. The germline V gene encodes CDR1 SGHDN and CDR2 FVKESK. The CDR3 sequence holds 13 residues, the cysteine and phenylalanine included. CDR3 DNA only is kept here, 39 bases in frame from base 1. V gives up 1 base and J gives up 10 bases, and the segment between their germline ends measures 10 bases. Libraries were prepared through the immunoSEQ multiplex PCR assay. The multiplex PCR relied on a mix of 60 forward primers for TCR Vbeta segments and 13 reverse primers for TCR Jbeta segments. Amplification of the CDR3 region of rearranged TCR beta genes was performed with a multiplex PCR assay on genomic DNA. Amplified TCR beta libraries were sequenced as 87-base-pair reads on the Illumina HiSeq System. From the authors' description of their analysis: In a later analysis, 70 million to 95 million unique TCR beta chains were counted across the roughly 670 repertoires, and about 10 million of these chains were shared by at least two donors. Raw reads were error-corrected and collapsed into unique sequences by a nearest-neighbor algorithm in which closely related sequences were merged to remove PCR and sequencing errors. V, D and J gene segments were assigned by aligning CDR3 sequences to IMGT reference sequences. For a sequence to be retained, a match of at least six nucleotides to both a V gene segment and a J gene segment was required. Rearrangements were called productive when the CDR3 lacked stop codons and stayed in frame with V and J; all others were non-productive. Following IMGT convention, CDR3 was defined as the stretch from the second conserved V-encoded cysteine up to the conserved J-encoded phenylalanine. The earlier analysis of approximately 590 of the donors excluded any sequence lacking an unambiguous match to a single V gene segment. An earlier analysis of 587 of the donors called V segments functional above 56.7% productive rearrangements and segregating when the between-donor standard deviation exceeded 5%. A statistical classification framework was built for diagnosing cytomegalovirus status from the catalog of TCR beta chain sequences. In a later analysis, TCR nucleotide sequences were compared against IMGT/GENE-DB human TR gene sequences so that V and J genes could be assigned. The TCRdist pipeline was used in a later analysis to assign CDR3 sequences and most-parsimonious VDJ recombination scenarios. In a later analysis, each TCR beta chain was defined by its CDR3 amino acid sequence together with its V-gene family, and reads lacking a unique V-gene family were excluded. To address suspected cross-contamination and a sequencing artifact, a later analysis removed 592 highly shared, low-generation-probability nucleotide sequences. A later analysis calculated a clonal expansion index for each public chain from normalized within-repertoire ranks of inferred template counts. In a later analysis, generation probabilities were computed with a VDJ recombination model fitted to out-of-frame rearrangements, and the resulting probabilities were checked against IGoR. A later analysis scored TCR-TCR, TCR-HLA and TCR-CMV co-occurrence with hypergeometric tests, applying a repertoire-size bias correction to TCR pairs. A later analysis estimated false discovery rates by permuting HLA or CMV assignments 20 times. A later analysis grouped co-occurring TCRs with DBSCAN, adding TCRdist sequence similarity when clustering within HLA-allele-positive subsets. Repertoires with fewer than 30,000 or more than 120,000 public chains were left out of co-occurrence clustering, as were roughly five repertoires with anomalous nucleotide sharing. Imported from immuneACCESS, the table was reduced by TCRdb to in-frame sequences with V and J called. These copies leave out some clones; in studies compared against another copy, an unresolved V gene accounts for under half, and the cause of the remainder is not known. For V, J and clone size, that table is used; D and trimming come from the DNA. The table for this sample lists 100,000 to 150,000 clones; 70% to 80% of them were counted only once. Of the sample, approximately 2.9% falls within the top ten clones.

In the case of this clone: This receptor's antigen is unknown. Base qualities were left out, and no much larger clone turns up one base away.

The sample comprised PBMCs. This TCR was sampled from a human donor in good health. This receptor chain uses TRBV14 and TRBJ1-4, with no D gene named confidently. The CDR3 amino acid sequence is: CASSQAPSGKLFF. The DNA is as follows: TGTGCCAGCAGCCAAGCGCCCTCGGGAAAACTGTTTTTT.